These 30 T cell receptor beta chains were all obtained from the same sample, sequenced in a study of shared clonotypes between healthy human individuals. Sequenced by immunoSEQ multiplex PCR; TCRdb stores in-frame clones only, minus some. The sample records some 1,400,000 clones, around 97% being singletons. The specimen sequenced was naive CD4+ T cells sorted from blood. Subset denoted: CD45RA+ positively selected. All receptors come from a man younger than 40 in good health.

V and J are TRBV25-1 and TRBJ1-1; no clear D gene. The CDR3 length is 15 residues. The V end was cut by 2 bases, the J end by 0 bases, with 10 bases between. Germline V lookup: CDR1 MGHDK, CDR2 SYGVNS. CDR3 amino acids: CASSEPKGLNTEAFF. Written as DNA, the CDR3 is TGTGCCAGCAGTGAACCTAAGGGTTTGAACACTGAAGCTTTCTTT.

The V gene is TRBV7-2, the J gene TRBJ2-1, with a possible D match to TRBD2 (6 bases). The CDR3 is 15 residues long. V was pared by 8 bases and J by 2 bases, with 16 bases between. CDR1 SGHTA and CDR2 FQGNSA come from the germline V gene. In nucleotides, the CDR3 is TGTGCCAGCCGACGCGGGGTCCTTGCCTACAATGAGCAGTTCTTC. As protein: CASRRGVLAYNEQFF.

As DNA, the CDR3 is TGTGCCAGCAGCCGGACTAGCGGGGCAAAAGAGACCCAGTACTTC. Its translation: CASSRTSGAKETQYF. The V gene is TRBV7-2, the J gene TRBJ2-5; 12 bases map to TRBD2. V shed 5 bases, J shed 3 bases, and the junction held 4 bases outside the gene matches. The CDR3 runs to 15 residues. Germline CDR1 and CDR2: SGHTA and FQGNSA.

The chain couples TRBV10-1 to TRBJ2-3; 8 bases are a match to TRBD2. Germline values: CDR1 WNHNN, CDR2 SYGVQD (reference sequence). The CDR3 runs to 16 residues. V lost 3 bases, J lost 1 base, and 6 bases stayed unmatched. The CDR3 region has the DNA TGCGCCAGCAGTGAAGTAGGGCGGGAGGGCACAGATACGCAGTATTTT. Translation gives CASSEVGREGTDTQYF.

Here the CDR3 reads CASSEPGNTYEQYF. CDR3 nucleotide sequence: TGTGCCAGCAGTGAACCCGGGAACACCTACGAGCAGTACTTC. The J gene is TRBJ2-7, the V gene TRBV6-1; weak D call: TRBD2 (5 bases). This CDR3 comprises 14 residues. The V and J ends lost 2 bases and 2 bases respectively, with 10 bases between them. Germline-derived CDR1 and CDR2 are MNHNS and SASEGT.

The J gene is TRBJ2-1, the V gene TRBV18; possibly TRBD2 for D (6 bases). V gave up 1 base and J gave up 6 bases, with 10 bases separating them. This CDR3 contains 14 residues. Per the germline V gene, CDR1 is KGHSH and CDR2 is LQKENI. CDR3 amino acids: CASSPRDWGNEQFF. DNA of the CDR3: TGTGCCAGCTCACCACGGGACTGGGGCAATGAGCAGTTCTTC.

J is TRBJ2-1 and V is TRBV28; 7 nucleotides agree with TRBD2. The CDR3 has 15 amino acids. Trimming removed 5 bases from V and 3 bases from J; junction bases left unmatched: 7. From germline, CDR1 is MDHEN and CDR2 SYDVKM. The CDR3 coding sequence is TGTGCCAGCAGTCCCATAGCGGGCCTCTACAATGAGCAGTTCTTC. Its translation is CASSPIAGLYNEQFF.

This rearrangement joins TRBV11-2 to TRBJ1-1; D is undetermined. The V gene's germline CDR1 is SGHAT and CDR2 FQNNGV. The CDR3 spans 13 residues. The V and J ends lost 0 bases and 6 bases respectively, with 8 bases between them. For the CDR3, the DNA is TGTGCCAGCAGCTTAGAGCACAGCTCTGAAGCTTTCTTT. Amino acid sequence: CASSLEHSSEAFF. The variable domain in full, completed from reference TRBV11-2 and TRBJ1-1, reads EAGVAQSPRYKIIEKRQSVAFWCNPISGHATLYWYQQILGQGPKLLIQFQNNGVVDDSQLPKDRFSAERLKGVDSTLKIQPAKLEDSAVYLCASSLEHSSEAFFGQGTRLTVV.

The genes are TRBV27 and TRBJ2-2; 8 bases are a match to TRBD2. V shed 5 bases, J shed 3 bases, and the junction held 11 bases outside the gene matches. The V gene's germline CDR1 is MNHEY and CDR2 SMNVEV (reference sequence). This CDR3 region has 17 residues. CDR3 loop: CASSTRGLGWDTGELFF. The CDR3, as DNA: TGTGCCAGCAGTACCCGGGGACTAGGGTGGGACACCGGGGAGCTGTTTTTT.

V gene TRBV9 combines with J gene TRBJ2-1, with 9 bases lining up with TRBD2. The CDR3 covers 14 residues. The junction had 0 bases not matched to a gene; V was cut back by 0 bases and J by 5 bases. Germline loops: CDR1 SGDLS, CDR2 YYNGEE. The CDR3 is CASSVGGRDNEQFF. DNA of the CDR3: TGTGCCAGCAGCGTAGGCGGGAGGGACAATGAGCAGTTCTTC.

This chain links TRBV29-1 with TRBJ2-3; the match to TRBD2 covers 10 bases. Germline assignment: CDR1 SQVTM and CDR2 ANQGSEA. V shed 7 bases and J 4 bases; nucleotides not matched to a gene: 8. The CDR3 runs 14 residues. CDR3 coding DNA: TGCAGCGCCGGCCTCGGACTAGCGGCAGATACGCAGTATTTT. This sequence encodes CSAGLGLAADTQYF.

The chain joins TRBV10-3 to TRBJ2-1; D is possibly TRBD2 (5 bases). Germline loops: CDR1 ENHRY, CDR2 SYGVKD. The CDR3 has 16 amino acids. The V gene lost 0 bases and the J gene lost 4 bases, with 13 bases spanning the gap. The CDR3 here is CAISESTIGLYNEQFF. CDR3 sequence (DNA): TGTGCCATCAGTGAGTCGACTATAGGATTGTACAATGAGCAGTTCTTC.

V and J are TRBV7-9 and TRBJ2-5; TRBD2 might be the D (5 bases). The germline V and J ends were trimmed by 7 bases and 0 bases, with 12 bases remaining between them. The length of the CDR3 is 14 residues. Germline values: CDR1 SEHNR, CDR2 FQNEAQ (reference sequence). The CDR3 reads CASTTSGNQETQYF. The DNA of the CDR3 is TGTGCCAGCACTACTAGTGGGAACCAAGAGACCCAGTACTTC.

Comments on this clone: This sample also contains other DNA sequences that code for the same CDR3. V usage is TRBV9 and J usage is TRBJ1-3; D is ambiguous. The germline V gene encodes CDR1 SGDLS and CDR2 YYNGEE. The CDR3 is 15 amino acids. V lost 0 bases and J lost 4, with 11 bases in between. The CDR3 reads CASSVAPGSGNTIYF. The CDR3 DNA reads TGTGCCAGCAGCGTAGCCCCGGGTTCGGGAAACACCATATATTTT.

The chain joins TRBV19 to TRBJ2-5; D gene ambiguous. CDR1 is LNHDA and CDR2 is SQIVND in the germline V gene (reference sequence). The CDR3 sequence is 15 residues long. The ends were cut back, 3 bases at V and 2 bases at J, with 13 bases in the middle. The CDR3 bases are TGTGCCAGTAGTATTACCGTCAGCTTTCAAGAGACCCAGTACTTC. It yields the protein CASSITVSFQETQYF.

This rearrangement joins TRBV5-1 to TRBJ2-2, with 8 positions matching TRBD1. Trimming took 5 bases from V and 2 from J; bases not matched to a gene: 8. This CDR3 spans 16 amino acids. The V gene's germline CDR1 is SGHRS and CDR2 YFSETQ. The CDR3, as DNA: TGCGCCAGCAGTCGCTCCGGACAGGGCAACACCGGGGAGCTGTTTTTT. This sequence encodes CASSRSGQGNTGELFF.

The CDR3 protein is CASSPLTSGIFRNEQFF. The CDR3 region has the DNA TGTGCCAGCAGCCCCCTCACTAGCGGGATATTTCGCAATGAGCAGTTCTTC. The gene calls are TRBV7-3 and TRBJ2-1, with TRBD2 identical over 10 bases. CDR1 and CDR2 (germline): SGHTA, FQGTGA. With V trimmed by 5 bases and J by 6 bases, 13 bases remained unmatched. This CDR3 has 17 amino acids.

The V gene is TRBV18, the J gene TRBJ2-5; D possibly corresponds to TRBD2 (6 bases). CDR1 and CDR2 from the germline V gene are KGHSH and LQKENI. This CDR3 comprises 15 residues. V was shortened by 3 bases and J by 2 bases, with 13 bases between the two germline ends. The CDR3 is CASSPSGRGQETQYF. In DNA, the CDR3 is TGTGCCAGCTCACCTTCGGGGCGGGGACAAGAGACCCAGTACTTC.

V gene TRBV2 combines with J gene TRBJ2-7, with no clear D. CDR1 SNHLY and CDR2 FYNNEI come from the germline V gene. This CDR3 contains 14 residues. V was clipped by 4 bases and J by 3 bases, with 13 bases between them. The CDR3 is CASSATDLGYEQYF. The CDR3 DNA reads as TGTGCCAGCAGTGCTACAGACCTAGGCTACGAGCAGTACTTC.

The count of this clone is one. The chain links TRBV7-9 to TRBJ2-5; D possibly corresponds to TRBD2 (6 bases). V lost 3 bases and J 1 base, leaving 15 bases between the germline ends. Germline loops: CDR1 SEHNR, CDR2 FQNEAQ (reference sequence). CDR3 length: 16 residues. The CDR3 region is CASSLSPGVIQETQYF. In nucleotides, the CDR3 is TGTGCCAGCAGCTTGAGTCCGGGAGTCATCCAAGAGACCCAGTACTTC.

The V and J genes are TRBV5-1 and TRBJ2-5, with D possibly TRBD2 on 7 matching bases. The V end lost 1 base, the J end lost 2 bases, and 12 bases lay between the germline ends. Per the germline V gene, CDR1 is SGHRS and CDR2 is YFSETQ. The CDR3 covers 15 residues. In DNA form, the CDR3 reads TGCGCCAGCAGCTTGATGGGAGGGGGTCAAGAGACCCAGTACTTC. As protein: CASSLMGGGQETQYF.

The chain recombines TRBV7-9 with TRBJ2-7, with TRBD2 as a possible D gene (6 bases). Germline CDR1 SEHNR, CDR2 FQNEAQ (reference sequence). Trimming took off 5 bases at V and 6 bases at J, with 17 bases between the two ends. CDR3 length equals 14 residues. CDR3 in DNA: TGTGCCAGCAGCCAGCGAATTCGGGGGTTCGAGCAGTACTTC. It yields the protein CASSQRIRGFEQYF.

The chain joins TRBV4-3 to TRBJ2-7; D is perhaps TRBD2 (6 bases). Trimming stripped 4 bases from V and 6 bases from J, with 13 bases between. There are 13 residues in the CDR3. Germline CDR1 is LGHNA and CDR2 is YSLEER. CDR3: CASSREVSGEQYF. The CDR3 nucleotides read TGCGCCAGCAGCCGGGAAGTTAGCGGCGAGCAGTACTTC.

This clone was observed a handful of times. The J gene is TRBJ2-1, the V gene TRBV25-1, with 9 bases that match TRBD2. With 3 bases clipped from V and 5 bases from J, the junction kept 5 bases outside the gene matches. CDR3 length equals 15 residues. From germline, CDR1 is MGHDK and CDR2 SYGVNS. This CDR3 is CASSDTTSGDNEQFF. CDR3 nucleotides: TGTGCCAGCAGTGATACGACTAGCGGTGACAATGAGCAGTTCTTC.

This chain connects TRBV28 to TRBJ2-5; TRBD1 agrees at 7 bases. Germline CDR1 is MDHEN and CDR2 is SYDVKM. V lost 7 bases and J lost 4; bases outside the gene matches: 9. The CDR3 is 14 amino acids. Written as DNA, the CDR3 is TGTGCCAGCACCACCTCTGGGACAGTAGAGACCCAGTACTTC. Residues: CASTTSGTVETQYF. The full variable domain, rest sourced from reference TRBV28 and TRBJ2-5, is DVKVTQSSRYLVKRTGEKVFLECVQDMDHENMFWYRQDPGLGLRLIYFSYDVKMKEKGDIPEGYSVSREKKERFSLILESASTNQTSMYLCASTTSGTVETQYFGPGTRLLVL.

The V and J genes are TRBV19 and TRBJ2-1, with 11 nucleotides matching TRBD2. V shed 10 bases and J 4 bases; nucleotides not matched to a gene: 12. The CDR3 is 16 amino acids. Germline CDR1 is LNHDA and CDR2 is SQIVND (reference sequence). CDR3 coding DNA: TGTGCCACGAAACGGGGACTAGCGGCAGGTTACAATGAGCAGTTCTTC. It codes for CATKRGLAAGYNEQFF. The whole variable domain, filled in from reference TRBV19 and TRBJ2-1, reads DGGITQSPKYLFRKEGQNVTLSCEQNLNHDAMYWYRQDPGQGLRLIYYSQIVNDFQKGDIAEGYSVSREKKESFPLTVTSAQKNPTAFYLCATKRGLAAGYNEQFFGPGTRLTVL.

The CDR3 DNA is TGTGCCAGCTCACCACTCGGGGCCGAGACCCAGTACTTC. It translates to CASSPLGAETQYF. The chain links TRBV18 to TRBJ2-5; D may be TRBD1 or TRBD2 (5 bases each). From germline, CDR1 is KGHSH and CDR2 LQKENI. The V end was cut by 1 base, the J end by 5 bases, with 8 bases between. The CDR3 has 13 residues.

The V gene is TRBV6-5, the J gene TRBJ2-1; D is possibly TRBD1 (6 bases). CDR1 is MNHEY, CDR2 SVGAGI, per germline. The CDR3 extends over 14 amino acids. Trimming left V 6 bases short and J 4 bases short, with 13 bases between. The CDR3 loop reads CASSSDSIYNEQFF. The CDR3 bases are TGTGCCAGCAGCTCGGACAGCATTTACAATGAGCAGTTCTTC.

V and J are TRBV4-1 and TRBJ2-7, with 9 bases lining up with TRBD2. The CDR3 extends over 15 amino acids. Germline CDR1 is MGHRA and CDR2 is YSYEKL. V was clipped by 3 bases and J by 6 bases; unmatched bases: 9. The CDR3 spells CASSHPASGAPEQYF. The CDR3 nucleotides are TGCGCCAGCAGCCATCCGGCTAGCGGGGCACCCGAGCAGTACTTC.

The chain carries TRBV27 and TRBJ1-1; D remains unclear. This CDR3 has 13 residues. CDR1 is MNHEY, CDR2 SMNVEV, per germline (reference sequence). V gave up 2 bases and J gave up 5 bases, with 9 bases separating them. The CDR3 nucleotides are TGTGCCAGCAGTTTAGTAGCGGGGACTGAAGCTTTCTTT. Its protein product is CASSLVAGTEAFF.